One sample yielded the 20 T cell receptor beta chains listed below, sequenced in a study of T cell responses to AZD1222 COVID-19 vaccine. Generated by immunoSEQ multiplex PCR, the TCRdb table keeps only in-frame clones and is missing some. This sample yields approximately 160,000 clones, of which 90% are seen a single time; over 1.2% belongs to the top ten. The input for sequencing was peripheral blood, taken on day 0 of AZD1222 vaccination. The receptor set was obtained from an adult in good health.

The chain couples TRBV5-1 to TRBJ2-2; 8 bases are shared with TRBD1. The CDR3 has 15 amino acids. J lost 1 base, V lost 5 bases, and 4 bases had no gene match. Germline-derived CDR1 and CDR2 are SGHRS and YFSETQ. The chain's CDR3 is CASRGGQGNTGELFF. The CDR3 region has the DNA TGCGCCAGCAGGGGAGGACAGGGGAACACCGGGGAGCTGTTTTTT.

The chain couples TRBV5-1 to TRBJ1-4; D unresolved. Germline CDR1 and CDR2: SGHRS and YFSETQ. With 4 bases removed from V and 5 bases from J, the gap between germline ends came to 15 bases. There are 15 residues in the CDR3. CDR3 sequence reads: CASSPHGGPNEKLFF. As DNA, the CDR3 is TGCGCCAGCAGCCCTCACGGAGGACCAAATGAAAAACTGTTTTTT.

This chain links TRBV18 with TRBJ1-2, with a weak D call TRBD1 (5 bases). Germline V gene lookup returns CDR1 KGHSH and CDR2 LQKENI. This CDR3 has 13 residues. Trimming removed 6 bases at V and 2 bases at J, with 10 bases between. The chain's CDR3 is CASSLRDNYGYTF. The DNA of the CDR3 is TGTGCCAGCTCTCTCCGGGACAACTATGGCTACACCTTC.

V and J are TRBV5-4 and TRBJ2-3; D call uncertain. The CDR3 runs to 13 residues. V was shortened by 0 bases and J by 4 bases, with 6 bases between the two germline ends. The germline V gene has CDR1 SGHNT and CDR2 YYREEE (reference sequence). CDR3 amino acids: CASSLALSDTQYF. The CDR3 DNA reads TGTGCCAGCAGCTTGGCACTCTCAGATACGCAGTATTTT.

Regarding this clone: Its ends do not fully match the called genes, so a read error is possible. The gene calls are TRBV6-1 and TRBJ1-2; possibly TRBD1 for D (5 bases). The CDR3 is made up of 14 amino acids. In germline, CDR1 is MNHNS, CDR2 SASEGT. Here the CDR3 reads CASTERGGDYGYTF. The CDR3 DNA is TGTGCCAGCACTGAAAGGGGAGGGGACTATGGCTACACCTTC.

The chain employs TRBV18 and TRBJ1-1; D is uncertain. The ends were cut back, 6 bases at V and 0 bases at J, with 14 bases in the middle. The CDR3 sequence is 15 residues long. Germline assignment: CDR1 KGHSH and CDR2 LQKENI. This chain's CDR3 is CASSLRVSMNTEAFF. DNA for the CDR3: TGTGCCAGCTCCCTCCGGGTTTCTATGAACACTGAAGCTTTCTTT.

The CDR3 bases are TGTGCCAGCAGTTACCCCGGGGGGACTAGCCTGCAGTTCTTC. Residues: CASSYPGGTSLQFF. The genes are TRBV6-2 or TRBV6-3 and TRBJ2-1; 9 nucleotides line up with TRBD2. Germline CDR1 reads MNHEY; CDR2 reads SVGEGT. V shed 2 bases and J 12 bases; nucleotides not matched to a gene: 8. This CDR3 is built from 14 residues.

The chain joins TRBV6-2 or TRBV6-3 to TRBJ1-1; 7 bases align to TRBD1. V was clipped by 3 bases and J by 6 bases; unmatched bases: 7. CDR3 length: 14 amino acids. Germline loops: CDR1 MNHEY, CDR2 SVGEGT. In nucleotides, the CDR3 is TGTGCCAGCAGTTATACAGGGGTTCCCGCTGAAGCTTTCTTT. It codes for CASSYTGVPAEAFF.

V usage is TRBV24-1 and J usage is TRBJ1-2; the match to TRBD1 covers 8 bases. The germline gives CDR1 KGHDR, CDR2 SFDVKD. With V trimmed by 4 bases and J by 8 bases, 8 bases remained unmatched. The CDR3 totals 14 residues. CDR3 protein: CATSEPTGVLGYTF. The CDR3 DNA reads TGTGCCACCAGTGAACCGACAGGGGTCCTCGGCTACACCTTC.

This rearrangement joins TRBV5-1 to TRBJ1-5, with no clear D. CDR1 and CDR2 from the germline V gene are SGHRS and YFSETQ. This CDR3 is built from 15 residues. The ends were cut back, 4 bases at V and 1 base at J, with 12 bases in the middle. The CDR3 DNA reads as TGCGCCAGCAGCCCCGATCCGCGCAGCAATCAGCCCCAGCATTTT. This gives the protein CASSPDPRSNQPQHF.

The CDR3: CASSQDRGRRGAFF. The CDR3, as DNA: TGTGCCAGCAGTCAAGACAGGGGGCGTCGGGGGGCTTTCTTT. The chain links TRBV28 to TRBJ1-1; TRBD1 agrees at 10 bases. This CDR3 region has 14 residues. V trimming: 5 bases; J trimming: 11 bases; junction bases outside the gene matches: 11. Germline CDR1 reads MDHEN; CDR2 reads SYDVKM.

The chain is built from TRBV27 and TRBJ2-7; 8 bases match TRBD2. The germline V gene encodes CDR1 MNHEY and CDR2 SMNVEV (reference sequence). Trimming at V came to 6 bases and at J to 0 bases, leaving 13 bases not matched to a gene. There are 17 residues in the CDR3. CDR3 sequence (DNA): TGTGCCAGCAGCCAACCCCCCGGAGCGGGGGACTCCTACGAGCAGTACTTC. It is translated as CASSQPPGAGDSYEQYF.

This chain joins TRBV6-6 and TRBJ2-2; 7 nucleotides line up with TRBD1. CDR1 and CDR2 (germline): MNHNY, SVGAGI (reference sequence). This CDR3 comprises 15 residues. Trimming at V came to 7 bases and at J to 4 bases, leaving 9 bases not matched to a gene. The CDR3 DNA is TGTGCCAGCACCTTATCGGGACAGACCACCGGGGAGCTGTTTTTT. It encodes CASTLSGQTTGELFF.

CDR3 amino acids: CASSGWTGRTNSPLHF. The CDR3 coding sequence is TGTGCCAGTAGTGGGTGGACTGGGCGAACCAATTCACCCCTCCACTTT. The V call is TRBV19, the J call TRBJ1-6; D ambiguous. V lost 5 bases, J lost 7 bases, and 18 bases lay in between. Germline assignment: CDR1 LNHDA and CDR2 SQIVND (reference sequence). This CDR3 region has 16 residues.

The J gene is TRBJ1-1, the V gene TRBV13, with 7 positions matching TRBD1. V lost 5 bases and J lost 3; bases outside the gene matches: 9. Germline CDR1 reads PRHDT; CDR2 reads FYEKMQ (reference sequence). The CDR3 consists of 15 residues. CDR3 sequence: CASSATGVGDTEAFF. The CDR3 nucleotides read TGTGCCAGCAGCGCTACAGGGGTCGGGGACACTGAAGCTTTCTTT.

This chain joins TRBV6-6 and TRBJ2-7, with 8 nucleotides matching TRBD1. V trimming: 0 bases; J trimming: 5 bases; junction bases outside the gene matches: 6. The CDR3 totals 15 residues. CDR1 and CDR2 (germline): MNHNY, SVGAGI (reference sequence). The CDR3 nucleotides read TGTGCCAGCAGTTACTCTCAGGACAGGGATGACGAGCAGTACTTC. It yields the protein CASSYSQDRDDEQYF.

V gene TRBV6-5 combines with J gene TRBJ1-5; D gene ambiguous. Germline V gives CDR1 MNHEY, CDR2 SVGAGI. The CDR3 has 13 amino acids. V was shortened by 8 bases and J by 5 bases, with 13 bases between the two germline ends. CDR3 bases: TGTGCCAGCCGTAGGGTTCTCGATCAGCCCCAGCATTTT. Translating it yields CASRRVLDQPQHF.

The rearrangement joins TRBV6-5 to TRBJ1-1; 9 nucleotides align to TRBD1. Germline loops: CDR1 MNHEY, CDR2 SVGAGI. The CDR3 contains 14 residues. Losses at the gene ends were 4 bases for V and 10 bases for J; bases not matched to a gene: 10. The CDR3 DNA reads TGTGCCAGCAGTTTTCTTTCGGGACAGGGCGGAGCTTTCTTT. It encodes CASSFLSGQGGAFF.

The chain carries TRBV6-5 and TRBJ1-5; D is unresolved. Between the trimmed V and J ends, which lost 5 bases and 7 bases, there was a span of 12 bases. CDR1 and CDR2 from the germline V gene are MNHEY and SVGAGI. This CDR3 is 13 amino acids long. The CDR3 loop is CASSPGTWQPQHF. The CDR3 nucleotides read TGTGCCAGCAGTCCAGGAACCTGGCAGCCCCAGCATTTT.

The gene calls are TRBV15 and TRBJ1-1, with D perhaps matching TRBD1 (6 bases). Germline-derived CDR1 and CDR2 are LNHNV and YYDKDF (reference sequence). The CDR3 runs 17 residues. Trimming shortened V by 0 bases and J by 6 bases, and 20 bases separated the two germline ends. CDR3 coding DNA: TGTGCCACCAGCAGAGATCGGGGGCGGTTTACGGTATCTGAAGCTTTCTTT. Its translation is CATSRDRGRFTVSEAFF.